This section outlines one T cell receptor beta chain sequence together with its context. Its target is unknown. Method: immunoSEQ multiplex PCR; TCRdb's copy keeps in-frame clones and lacks some. The sample has approximately 190,000 clones, approximately 92% seen once; the top ten hold approximately 4%. The germline gives CDR1 SGDLS, CDR2 YYNGEE. This CDR3 contains 17 residues. With 0 bases removed from V and 1 base from J, the gap between germline ends came to 14 bases. This entry is derived from a study of T cell responses to AZD1222 COVID-19 vaccine. Notes on the study in general: Donors were mostly white British, more females; clonal diversity possibly underestimated. Repertoire sampling was restricted to post-peak T cell response timepoints.

Here the sequenced sample was peripheral blood, taken 28 days after the second dose of the MenACWY control vaccine. The rearrangement links TRBV9 to TRBJ1-3; D remains unclear. The clonotype comes from an adult who received the MenACWY meningococcal vaccine as a control. The CDR3 loop is CASSVAGRLGSGNTIYF. In nucleotides, the CDR3 is TGTGCCAGCAGCGTAGCAGGCAGGCTAGGGTCTGGAAACACCATATATTTT.